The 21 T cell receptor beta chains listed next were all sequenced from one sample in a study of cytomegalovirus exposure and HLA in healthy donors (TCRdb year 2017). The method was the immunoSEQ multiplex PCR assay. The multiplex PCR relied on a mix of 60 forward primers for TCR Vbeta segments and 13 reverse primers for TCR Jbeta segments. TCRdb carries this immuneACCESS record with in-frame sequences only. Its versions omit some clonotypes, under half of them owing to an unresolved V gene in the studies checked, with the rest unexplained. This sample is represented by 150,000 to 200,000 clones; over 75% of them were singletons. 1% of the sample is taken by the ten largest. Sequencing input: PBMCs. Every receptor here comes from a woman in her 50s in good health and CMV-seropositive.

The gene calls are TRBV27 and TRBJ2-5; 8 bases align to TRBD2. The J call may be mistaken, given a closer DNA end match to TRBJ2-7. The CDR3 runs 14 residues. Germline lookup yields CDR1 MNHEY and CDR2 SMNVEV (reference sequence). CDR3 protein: CASKLAGSLYEQYF. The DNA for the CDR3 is TGTGCCAGCAAATTAGCGGGATCATTGTACGAGCAGTACTTC.

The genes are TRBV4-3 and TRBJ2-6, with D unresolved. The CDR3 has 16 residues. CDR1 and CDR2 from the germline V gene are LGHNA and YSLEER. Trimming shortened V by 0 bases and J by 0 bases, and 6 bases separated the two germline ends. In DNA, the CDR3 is TGCGCCAGCAGCCAAGAGGTCGGCTCTGGGGCCAACGTCCTGACTTTC. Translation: CASSQEVGSGANVLTF.

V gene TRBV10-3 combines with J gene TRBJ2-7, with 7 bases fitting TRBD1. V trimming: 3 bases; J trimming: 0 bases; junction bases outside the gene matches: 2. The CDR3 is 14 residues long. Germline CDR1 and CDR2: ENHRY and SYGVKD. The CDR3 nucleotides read TGTGCCATCAGTGACTGGGACAGCTCCTACGAGCAGTACTTC. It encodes CAISDWDSSYEQYF.

The DNA of the CDR3 is TGTGCCAGCAGCTTGGGACAACTAGGGGCCTACGAGCAGTACTTC. The encoded protein is CASSLGQLGAYEQYF. The rearrangement links TRBV7-9 to TRBJ2-7, with D perhaps TRBD1 (6 bases). Trimming cost V 3 bases and J 2 bases, with 14 bases left between them. Germline V CDR1 and CDR2: SEHNR, FQNEAQ (reference sequence). CDR3 length equals 15 residues.

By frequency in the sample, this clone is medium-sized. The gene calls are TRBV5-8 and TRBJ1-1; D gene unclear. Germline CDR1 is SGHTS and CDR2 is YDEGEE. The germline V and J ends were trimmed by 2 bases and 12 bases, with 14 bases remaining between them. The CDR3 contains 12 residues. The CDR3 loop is CASSFLSGGTFF. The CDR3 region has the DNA TGTGCCAGCAGCTTTTTGTCTGGCGGGACTTTCTTT.

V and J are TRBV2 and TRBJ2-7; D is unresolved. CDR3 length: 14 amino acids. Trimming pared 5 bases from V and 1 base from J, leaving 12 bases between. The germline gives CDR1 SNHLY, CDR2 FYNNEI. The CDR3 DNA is TGTGCCAGCAGTCGGGTTTTTTCGTCCTACGAGCAGTACTTC. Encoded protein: CASSRVFSSYEQYF.

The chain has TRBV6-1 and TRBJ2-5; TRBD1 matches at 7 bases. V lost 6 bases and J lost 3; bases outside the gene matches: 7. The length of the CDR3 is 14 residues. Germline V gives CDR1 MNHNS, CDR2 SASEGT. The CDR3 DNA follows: TGTGCCAGCAGCCCGGGACAGAACAAAGAGACCCAGTACTTC. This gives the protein CASSPGQNKETQYF.

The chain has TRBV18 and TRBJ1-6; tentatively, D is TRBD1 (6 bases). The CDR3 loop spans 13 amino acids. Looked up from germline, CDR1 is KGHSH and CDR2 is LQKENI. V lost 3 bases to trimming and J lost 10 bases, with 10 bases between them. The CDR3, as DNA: TGTGCCAGCTCACCCAGGGGTAGCTCACCCCTCCACTTT. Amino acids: CASSPRGSSPLHF.

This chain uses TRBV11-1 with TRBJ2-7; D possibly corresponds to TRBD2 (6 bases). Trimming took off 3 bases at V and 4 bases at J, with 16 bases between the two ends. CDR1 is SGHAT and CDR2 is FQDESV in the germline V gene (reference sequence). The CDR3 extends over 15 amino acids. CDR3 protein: CASSFFRGRGYEQYF. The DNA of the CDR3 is TGTGCCAGCAGCTTCTTCCGGGGCCGGGGGTACGAGCAGTACTTC.

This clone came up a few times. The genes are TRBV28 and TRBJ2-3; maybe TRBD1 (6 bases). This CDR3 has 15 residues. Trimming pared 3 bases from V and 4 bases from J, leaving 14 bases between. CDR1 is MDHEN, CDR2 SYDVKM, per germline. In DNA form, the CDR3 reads TGTGCCAGCAGTTTCTGGGGCAGGGGAGCAGATACGCAGTATTTT. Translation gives CASSFWGRGADTQYF.

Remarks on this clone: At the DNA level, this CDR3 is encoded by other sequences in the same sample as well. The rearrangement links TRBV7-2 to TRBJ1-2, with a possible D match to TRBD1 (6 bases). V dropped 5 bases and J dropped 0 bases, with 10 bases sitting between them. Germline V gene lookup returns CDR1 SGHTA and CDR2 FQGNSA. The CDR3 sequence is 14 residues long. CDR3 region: CASSRQAPNYGYTF. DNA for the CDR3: TGTGCCAGCAGCCGACAGGCGCCTAACTATGGCTACACCTTC.

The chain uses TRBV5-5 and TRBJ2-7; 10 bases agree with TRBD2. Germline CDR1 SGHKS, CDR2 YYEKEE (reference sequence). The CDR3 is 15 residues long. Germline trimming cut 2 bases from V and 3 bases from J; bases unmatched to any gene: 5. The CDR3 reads CASSFSGGLSYEQYF. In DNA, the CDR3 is TGTGCCAGCAGCTTTAGCGGGGGGCTTAGCTACGAGCAGTACTTC. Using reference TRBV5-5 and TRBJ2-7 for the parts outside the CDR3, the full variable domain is DAGVTQSPTHLIKTRGQQVTLRCSPISGHKSVSWYQQVLGQGPQFIFQYYEKEERGRGNFPDRFSARQFPNYSSELNVNALLLGDSALYLCASSFSGGLSYEQYFGPGTRLTVT.

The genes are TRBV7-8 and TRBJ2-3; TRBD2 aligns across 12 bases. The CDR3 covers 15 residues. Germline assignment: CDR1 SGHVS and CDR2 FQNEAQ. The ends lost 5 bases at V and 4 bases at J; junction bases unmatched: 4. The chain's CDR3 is CASSATSGSSDTQYF. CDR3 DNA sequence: TGTGCCAGCAGCGCGACTAGCGGGAGCTCAGATACGCAGTATTTT. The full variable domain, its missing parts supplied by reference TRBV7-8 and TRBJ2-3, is GAGVSQSPRYKVAKRGQDVALRCDPISGHVSLFWYQQALGQGPEFLTYFQNEAQLDKSGLPSDRFFAERPEGSVSTLKIQRTQQEDSAVYLCASSATSGSSDTQYFGPGTRLTVL.

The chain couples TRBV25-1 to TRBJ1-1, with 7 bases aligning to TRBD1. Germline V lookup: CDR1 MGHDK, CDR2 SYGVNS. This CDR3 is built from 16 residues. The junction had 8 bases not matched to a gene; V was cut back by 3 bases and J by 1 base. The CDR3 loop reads CASSDRGNIENTEAFF. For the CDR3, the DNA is TGTGCCAGCAGTGACAGGGGGAACATTGAGAACACTGAAGCTTTCTTT.

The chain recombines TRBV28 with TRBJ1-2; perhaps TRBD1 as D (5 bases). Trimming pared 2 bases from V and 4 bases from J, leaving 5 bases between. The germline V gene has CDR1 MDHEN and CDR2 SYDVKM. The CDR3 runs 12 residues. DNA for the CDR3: TGTGCCAGCAGTTTAACAGGCTATGGCTACACCTTC. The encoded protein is CASSLTGYGYTF.

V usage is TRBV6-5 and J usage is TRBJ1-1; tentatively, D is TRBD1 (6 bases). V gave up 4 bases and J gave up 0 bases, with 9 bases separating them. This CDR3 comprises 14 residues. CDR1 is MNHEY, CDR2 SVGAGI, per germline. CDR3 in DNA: TGTGCCAGCAGTTGGACAGAAGTGAACACTGAAGCTTTCTTT. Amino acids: CASSWTEVNTEAFF.

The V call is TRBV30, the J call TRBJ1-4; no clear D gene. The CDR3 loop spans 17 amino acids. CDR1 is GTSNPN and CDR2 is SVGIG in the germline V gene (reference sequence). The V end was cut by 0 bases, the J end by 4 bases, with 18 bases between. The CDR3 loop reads CAWSVKEANMGNEKLFF. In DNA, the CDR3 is TGTGCCTGGAGTGTAAAAGAGGCTAATATGGGTAATGAAAAACTGTTTTTT.

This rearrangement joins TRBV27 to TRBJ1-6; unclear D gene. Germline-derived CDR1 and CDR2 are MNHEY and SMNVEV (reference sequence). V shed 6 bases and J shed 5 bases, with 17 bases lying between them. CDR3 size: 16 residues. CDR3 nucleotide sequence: TGTGCCAGCAGCCTCCGAATCCGGGTGAATAATTCACCCCTCCACTTT. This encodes CASSLRIRVNNSPLHF.

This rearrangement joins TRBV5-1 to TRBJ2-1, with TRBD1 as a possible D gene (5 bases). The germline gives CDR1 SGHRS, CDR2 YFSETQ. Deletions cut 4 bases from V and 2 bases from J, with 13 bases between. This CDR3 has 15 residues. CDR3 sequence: CASSQLQGPYNEQFF. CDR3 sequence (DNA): TGCGCCAGCAGCCAACTCCAGGGTCCCTACAATGAGCAGTTCTTC. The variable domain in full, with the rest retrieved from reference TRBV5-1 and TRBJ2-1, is KAGVTQTPRYLIKTRGQQVTLSCSPISGHRSVSWYQQTPGQGLQFLFEYFSETQRNKGNFPGRFSGRQFSNSRSEMNVSTLELGDSALYLCASSQLQGPYNEQFFGPGTRLTVL.

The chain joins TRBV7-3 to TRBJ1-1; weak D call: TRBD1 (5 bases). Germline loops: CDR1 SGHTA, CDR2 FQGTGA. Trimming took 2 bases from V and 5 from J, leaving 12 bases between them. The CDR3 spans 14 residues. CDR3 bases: TGTGCCAGCAGCTTAGTTCCAGGGAATACTGAAGCTTTCTTT. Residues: CASSLVPGNTEAFF.

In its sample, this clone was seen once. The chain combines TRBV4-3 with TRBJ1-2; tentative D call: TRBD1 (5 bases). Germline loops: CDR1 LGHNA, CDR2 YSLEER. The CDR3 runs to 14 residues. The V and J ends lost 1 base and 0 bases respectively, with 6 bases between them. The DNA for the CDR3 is TGCGCCAGCAGCCAAGGGACAACTAACTATGGCTACACCTTC. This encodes CASSQGTTNYGYTF.